What follows are 20 T cell receptor beta chains derived from one specimen sequenced in a study of blood T cell repertoires in COVID-19. Produced via immunoSEQ multiplex PCR; TCRdb's table is partial and in-frame only. The sample lists about 200,000 clones; roughly 86% were seen once. Sequencing was carried out using peripheral blood. These receptors all come from a woman between 45 and 60 years old with active or convalescent COVID-19.

This clone has a single count. V and J are TRBV19 and TRBJ1-3; TRBD1 is a possible D gene (5 bases). The germline V gene encodes CDR1 LNHDA and CDR2 SQIVND (reference sequence). This CDR3 is built from 16 residues. The V and J ends lost 4 bases and 0 bases respectively, with 13 bases between them. Here the CDR3 DNA reads TGTGCCAGTAGTAAGGGGTTTGCGTTCTCTGGAAACACCATATATTTT. Amino acids: CASSKGFAFSGNTIYF.

The chain couples TRBV5-6 to TRBJ1-4, with D unresolved. CDR3 length: 13 amino acids. Between the trimmed V and J ends, which lost 0 bases and 7 bases, there was a span of 7 bases. Germline lookup yields CDR1 SGHDT and CDR2 YYEEEE. Written as DNA, the CDR3 is TGTGCCAGCAGCTTGGTTGTCGGTGAAAAACTGTTTTTT. This sequence encodes CASSLVVGEKLFF.

V gene TRBV10-2 combines with J gene TRBJ2-4, with D hard to call. This CDR3 is 17 amino acids long. Trimming removed 3 bases from V and 1 base from J, with 16 bases in between. Per the germline V gene, CDR1 is WSHSY and CDR2 is SAAADI. DNA for the CDR3: TGCGCCAGCAGTGAATCAGCGATCCTGGTGGCCAAAAACATTCAGTACTTC. Protein: CASSESAILVAKNIQYF.

The chain uses TRBV28 and TRBJ1-5; D might be TRBD1 (6 bases). V was shortened by 8 bases and J by 3 bases, with 14 bases between the two germline ends. The CDR3 contains 14 residues. Germline-derived CDR1 and CDR2 are MDHEN and SYDVKM. Written as DNA, the CDR3 is TGTGCCAGCTACCCTGGGACAAACAATCAGCCCCAGCATTTT. Translated, it gives CASYPGTNNQPQHF.

J is TRBJ2-1 and V is TRBV27; 13 bases are shared with TRBD2. Germline trimming cut 6 bases from V and 7 bases from J; bases unmatched to any gene: 15. CDR3 length: 18 amino acids. The germline gives CDR1 MNHEY, CDR2 SMNVEV (reference sequence). As DNA, the CDR3 is TGTGCCAGCAGACTGACTAGCGGGAGGCTGTACGTAGGGAATGAGCAGTTCTTC. As protein: CASRLTSGRLYVGNEQFF.

The rearrangement links TRBV12-3 or TRBV12-4 to TRBJ2-2; TRBD2 is a possible D gene (6 bases). The CDR3 covers 13 residues. V gave up 4 bases and J gave up 7 bases, with 10 bases separating them. The CDR3 loop reads CASSSGGNGELFF. DNA for the CDR3: TGTGCCAGCAGTTCCGGGGGTAACGGGGAGCTGTTTTTT.

This rearrangement joins TRBV10-3 to TRBJ2-1; 7 positions agree with TRBD2. The CDR3 spans 15 residues. The germline CDR1 and CDR2 sequences are ENHRY and SYGVKD. The trim removed 2 bases at V and 7 bases at J, leaving 8 bases unmatched. The DNA for the CDR3 is TGTGCCATCAGTGAGCCGGGACTAACCCCAAATGAGCAGTTCTTC. Its protein is CAISEPGLTPNEQFF.

The chain combines TRBV7-9 with TRBJ1-5, with D unclear. The CDR3 is 15 amino acids. The V end lost 5 bases, the J end lost 3 bases, and 14 bases lay between the germline ends. Germline-derived CDR1 and CDR2 are SEHNR and FQNEAQ (reference sequence). For the CDR3, the DNA is TGTGCCAGCAGCCCCCCGGGGTTGGACAATCAGCCCCAGCATTTT. Its protein product is CASSPPGLDNQPQHF. Full variable domain (outside the CDR3, taken from reference TRBV7-9 and TRBJ1-5): DTGVSQNPRHKITKRGQNVTFRCDPISEHNRLYWYRQTLGQGPEFLTYFQNEAQLEKSRLLSDRFSAERPKGSFSTLEIQRTEQGDSAMYLCASSPPGLDNQPQHFGDGTRLSIL.

J is TRBJ2-2 and V is TRBV7-9; 7 nucleotides agree with TRBD1. The V segment lost 5 bases and the J segment 3 bases; nucleotides outside the gene matches: 9. The CDR3 length is 16 residues. Germline values: CDR1 SEHNR, CDR2 FQNEAQ (reference sequence). The CDR3 DNA follows: TGTGCCAGCAGCCCACGACCCACAGGGGACACCGGGGAGCTGTTTTTT. Translation gives CASSPRPTGDTGELFF.

V is TRBV5-5 and J is TRBJ1-2; 9 bases map to TRBD1. Germline loops: CDR1 SGHKS, CDR2 YYEKEE (reference sequence). The CDR3 length is 15 residues. With V trimmed by 3 bases and J by 3 bases, 6 bases remained unmatched. CDR3 sequence (DNA): TGTGCCAGCAGCTCGAAGACAGGGGGGGACTATGGCTACACCTTC. Translating gives CASSSKTGGDYGYTF.

The chain couples TRBV14 to TRBJ2-1, with D perhaps matching TRBD1 (5 bases). The length of the CDR3 is 14 residues. V was shortened by 1 base and J by 4 bases, with 8 bases between the two germline ends. The germline gives CDR1 SGHDN, CDR2 FVKESK. Written as DNA, the CDR3 is TGTGCCAGCAGCCAAGTACAGGAATACAATGAGCAGTTCTTC. Translating gives CASSQVQEYNEQFF.

J is TRBJ1-4 and V is TRBV7-9, with no clear D. The CDR3 is 14 amino acids. The V and J ends lost 5 bases and 7 bases respectively, with 14 bases between them. The germline V gene encodes CDR1 SEHNR and CDR2 FQNEAQ (reference sequence). DNA for the CDR3: TGTGCCAGCAGCCTCGGACTATCGGGTGAAAAACTGTTTTTT. Protein: CASSLGLSGEKLFF.

V is TRBV29-1 and J is TRBJ1-1, with 8 bases fitting TRBD1. The V segment lost 7 bases and the J segment 4 bases; nucleotides outside the gene matches: 14. Per the germline V gene, CDR1 is SQVTM and CDR2 is ANQGSEA. The CDR3 has 15 residues. CDR3 sequence reads: CSADRDVIRGTEAFF. CDR3 nucleotide sequence: TGCAGCGCGGACAGGGATGTGATACGGGGCACTGAAGCTTTCTTT.

The V call is TRBV28, the J call TRBJ1-3; 7 nucleotides line up with TRBD1. The V gene's germline CDR1 is MDHEN and CDR2 SYDVKM. The CDR3 totals 15 residues. J was trimmed by 4 bases and V by 5 bases; bases with no gene match: 8. CDR3 sequence (DNA): TGTGCCAGCAGTCAACCGGGACAGAGAGGAAACACCATATATTTT. This translates into CASSQPGQRGNTIYF. Full variable domain (outside the CDR3, taken from reference TRBV28 and TRBJ1-3): DVKVTQSSRYLVKRTGEKVFLECVQDMDHENMFWYRQDPGLGLRLIYFSYDVKMKEKGDIPEGYSVSREKKERFSLILESASTNQTSMYLCASSQPGQRGNTIYFGEGSWLTVV.

V is TRBV2 and J is TRBJ2-3, with 7 bases fitting TRBD1. V dropped 5 bases and J dropped 7; count of bases not matched to a gene: 12. Germline V gives CDR1 SNHLY, CDR2 FYNNEI. This CDR3 is built from 15 residues. Here the CDR3 DNA reads TGTGCCAGCAGTCCCGGACAGGTTAGGACGAATACGCAGTATTTT. Translated, it gives CASSPGQVRTNTQYF.

This clone was observed a few times. The rearrangement uses TRBV5-5 and TRBJ1-2; possibly TRBD1 for D (5 bases). Germline V gene sequence: CDR1 SGHKS, CDR2 YYEKEE (reference sequence). The V end lost 5 bases, the J end lost 4 bases, and 12 bases lay between the germline ends. The CDR3 sequence is 13 residues long. The CDR3 DNA sequence: TGTGCCAGCAGTCCACAGGTGGGCTATGGCTACACCTTC. This translates into CASSPQVGYGYTF.

The J gene is TRBJ1-4, the V gene TRBV6-6, with D perhaps TRBD1 (6 bases). Germline V gene data show CDR1 as MNHNY and CDR2 as SVGAGI (reference sequence). Trimming left V 5 bases short and J 3 bases short, with 22 bases between. There are 18 residues in the CDR3. CDR3 nucleotides: TGTGCCAGCAGTCAGGACAGAACTACCCTTGCAGCTAATGAAAAACTGTTTTTT. Translating it yields CASSQDRTTLAANEKLFF.

This chain uses TRBV15 with TRBJ1-1, with a tentative D call TRBD1 (5 bases). Trimming stripped 0 bases from V and 4 bases from J, with 9 bases between. Germline V CDR1 and CDR2: LNHNV, YYDKDF (reference sequence). CDR3 length: 14 residues. In DNA, the CDR3 is TGTGCCACCAGCAGAGATGGGGCCCGCACTGAAGCTTTCTTT. This encodes CATSRDGARTEAFF.

This clone was counted only a few times. CDR3 region: CASSPERAGANVLTF. The CDR3 DNA follows: TGTGCCAGCAGCCCGGAGCGGGCTGGGGCCAACGTCCTGACTTTC. The chain employs TRBV7-9 and TRBJ2-6; D is perhaps TRBD2 (6 bases). Germline V gene data show CDR1 as SEHNR and CDR2 as FQNEAQ (reference sequence). The CDR3 is made up of 15 amino acids. V shed 5 bases and J shed 2 bases, with 10 bases lying between them.

This sequence joins TRBV10-3 and TRBJ2-7, with D hard to call. The germline V gene encodes CDR1 ENHRY and CDR2 SYGVKD. Trimming stripped 4 bases from V and 2 bases from J, with 15 bases between. CDR3 length equals 15 residues. In DNA form, the CDR3 reads TGTGCCATCAGTGTATCTTTAGTAACCCCCTACGAGCAGTACGTC. Protein product: CAISVSLVTPYEQYV.